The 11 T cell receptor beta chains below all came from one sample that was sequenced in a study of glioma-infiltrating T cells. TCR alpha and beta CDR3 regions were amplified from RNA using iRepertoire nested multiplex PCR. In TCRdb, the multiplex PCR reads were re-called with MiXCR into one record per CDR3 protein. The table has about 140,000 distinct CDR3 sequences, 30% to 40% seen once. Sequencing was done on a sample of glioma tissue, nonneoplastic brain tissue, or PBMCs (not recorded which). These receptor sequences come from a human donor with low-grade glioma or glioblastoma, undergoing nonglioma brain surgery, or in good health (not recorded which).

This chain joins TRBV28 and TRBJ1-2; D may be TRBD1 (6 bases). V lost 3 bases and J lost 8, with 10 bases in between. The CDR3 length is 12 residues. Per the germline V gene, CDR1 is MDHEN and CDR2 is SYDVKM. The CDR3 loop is CASSFSRGGYTF. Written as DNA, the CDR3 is TGTGCCAGCAGTTTTTCCAGGGGCGGCTACACCTTC.

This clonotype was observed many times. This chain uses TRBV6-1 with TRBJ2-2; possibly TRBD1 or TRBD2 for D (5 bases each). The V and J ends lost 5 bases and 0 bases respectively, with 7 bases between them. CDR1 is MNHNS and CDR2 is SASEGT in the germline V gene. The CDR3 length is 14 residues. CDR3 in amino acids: CASSQGANTGELFF. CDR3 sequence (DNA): TGTGCCAGCAGTCAGGGAGCGAACACCGGGGAGCTGTTTTTT.

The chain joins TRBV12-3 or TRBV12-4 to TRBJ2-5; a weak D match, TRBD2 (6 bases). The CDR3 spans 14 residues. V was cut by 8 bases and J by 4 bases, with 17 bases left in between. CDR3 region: CASRLRGSGETQYF. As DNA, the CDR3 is TGTGCCAGCCGACTTCGGGGTAGCGGAGAGACCCAGTACTTC.

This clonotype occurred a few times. In DNA form, the CDR3 reads TGTGCCAGCAGTTACCTTCAGACAGGGGATACGCAGTATTTT. This sequence encodes CASSYLQTGDTQYF. The rearrangement joins TRBV6-6 to TRBJ2-3; 7 positions match TRBD1. With V trimmed by 2 bases and J by 6 bases, 5 bases remained unmatched. Germline-derived CDR1 and CDR2 are MNHNY and SVGAGI (reference sequence). This CDR3 region has 14 residues.

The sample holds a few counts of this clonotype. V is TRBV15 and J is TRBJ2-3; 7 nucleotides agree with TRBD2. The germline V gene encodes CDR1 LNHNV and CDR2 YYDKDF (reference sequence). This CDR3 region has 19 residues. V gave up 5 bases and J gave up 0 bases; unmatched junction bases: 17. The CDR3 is CATSGLVFLRSISTDTQYF. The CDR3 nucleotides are TGTGCCACCAGCGGACTAGTTTTTCTGAGATCAATTAGCACAGATACGCAGTATTTT.

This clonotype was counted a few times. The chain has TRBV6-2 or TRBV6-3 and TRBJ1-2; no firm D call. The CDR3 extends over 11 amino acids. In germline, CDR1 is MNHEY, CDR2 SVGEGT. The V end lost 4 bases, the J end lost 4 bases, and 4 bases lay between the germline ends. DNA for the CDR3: TGTGCCAGCAGTTTACTCTATGGCTACACCTTC. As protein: CASSLLYGYTF.

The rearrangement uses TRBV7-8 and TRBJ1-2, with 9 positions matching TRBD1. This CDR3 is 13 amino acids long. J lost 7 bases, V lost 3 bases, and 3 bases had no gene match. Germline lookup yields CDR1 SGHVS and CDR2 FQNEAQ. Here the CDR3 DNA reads TGTGCCAGCAGCTTGGGACAGGGATTTGGCTACACCTTC. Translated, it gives CASSLGQGFGYTF.

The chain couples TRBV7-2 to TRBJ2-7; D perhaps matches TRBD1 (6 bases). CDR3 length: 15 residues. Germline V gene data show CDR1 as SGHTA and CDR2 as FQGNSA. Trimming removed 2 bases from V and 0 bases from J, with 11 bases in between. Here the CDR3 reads CASSLTGTRSYEQYF. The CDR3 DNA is TGTGCCAGCAGCTTAACCGGGACACGCTCCTACGAGCAGTACTTC.

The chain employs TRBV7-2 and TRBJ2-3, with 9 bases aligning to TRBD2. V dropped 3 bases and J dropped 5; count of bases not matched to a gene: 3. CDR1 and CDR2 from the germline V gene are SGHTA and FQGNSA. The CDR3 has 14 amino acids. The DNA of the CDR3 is TGTGCCAGCAGCTTTGCGGGAGGGGGAGATACGCAGTATTTT. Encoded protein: CASSFAGGGDTQYF. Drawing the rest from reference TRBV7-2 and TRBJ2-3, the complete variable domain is GAGVSQSPSNKVTEKGKDVELRCDPISGHTALYWYRQSLGQGLEFLIYFQGNSAPDKSGLPSDRFSAERTGGSVSTLTIQRTQQEDSAVYLCASSFAGGGDTQYFGPGTRLTVL.

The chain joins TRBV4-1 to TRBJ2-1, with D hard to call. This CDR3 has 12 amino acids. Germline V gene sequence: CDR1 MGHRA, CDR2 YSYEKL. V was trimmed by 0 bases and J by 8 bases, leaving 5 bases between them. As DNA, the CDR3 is TGCGCCAGCAGCCAAGATCCGGATGAGCAGTTCTTC. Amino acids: CASSQDPDEQFF.

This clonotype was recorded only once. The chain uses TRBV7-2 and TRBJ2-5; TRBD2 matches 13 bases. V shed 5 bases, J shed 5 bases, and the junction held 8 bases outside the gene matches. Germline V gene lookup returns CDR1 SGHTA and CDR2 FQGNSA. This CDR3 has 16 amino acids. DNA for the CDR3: TGTGCCAGCAGCCTGACTAGCGGGGGGCGGTTTGAGACCCAGTACTTC. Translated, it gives CASSLTSGGRFETQYF. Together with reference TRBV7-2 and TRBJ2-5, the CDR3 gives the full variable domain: GAGVSQSPSNKVTEKGKDVELRCDPISGHTALYWYRQSLGQGLEFLIYFQGNSAPDKSGLPSDRFSAERTGGSVSTLTIQRTQQEDSAVYLCASSLTSGGRFETQYFGPGTRLLVL.